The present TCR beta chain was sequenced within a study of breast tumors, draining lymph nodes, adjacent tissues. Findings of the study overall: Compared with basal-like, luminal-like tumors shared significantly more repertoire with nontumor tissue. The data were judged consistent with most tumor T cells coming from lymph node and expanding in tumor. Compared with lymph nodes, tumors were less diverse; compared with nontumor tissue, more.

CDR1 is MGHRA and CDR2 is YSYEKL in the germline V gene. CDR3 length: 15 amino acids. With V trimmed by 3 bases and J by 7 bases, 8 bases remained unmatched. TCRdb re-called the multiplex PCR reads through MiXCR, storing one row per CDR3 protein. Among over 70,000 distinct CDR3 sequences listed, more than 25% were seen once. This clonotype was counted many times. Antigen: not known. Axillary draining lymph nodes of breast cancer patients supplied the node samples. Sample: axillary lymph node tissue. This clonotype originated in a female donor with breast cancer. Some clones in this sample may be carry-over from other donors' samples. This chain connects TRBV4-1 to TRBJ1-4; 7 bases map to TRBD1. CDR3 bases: TGCGCCAGCAGCCATGAGCCTTACAGGGGTGAAAAACTGTTTTTT. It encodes CASSHEPYRGEKLFF.